This is a list of T cell receptor beta chains from one sample in a study of T cell responses to AZD1222 COVID-19 vaccine. The assay was immunoSEQ multiplex PCR, and TCRdb's table has in-frame clones only and misses some. The sample holds 80,000 to 95,000 clones, 70% to 90% seen once. The specimen comprised peripheral blood, sampled on day 0 of MenACWY control vaccination. Receptors originate from an adult in good health. Each CDR3 is given with its conserved first and last residue. A D gene is named only where the DNA matches it firmly. Part of the rows lack a size; the others show once, few, many or a class for expanded clones.

cdr3_aa cdr3_nt v_call clone_size j_call d_call
CASSLEGQGADEQYF TGCGCCAGCAGCTTAGAAGGACAGGGAGCCGACGAGCAGTACTTC TRBV5-1 - TRBJ2-7 TRBD1
CASSLEGGRAAGELFF TGTGCCAGCAGCTTAGAGGGCGGGAGGGCAGCCGGGGAGCTGTTTTTT TRBV7-7 - TRBJ2-2 TRBD2
CATSAPLADAYNEQFF TGTGCCACCAGTGCCCCACTAGCGGATGCCTACAATGAGCAGTTCTTC TRBV24-1 - TRBJ2-1 TRBD2
CASSLRGSGRSANEQFF TGTGCCAGCAGCTTGAGGGGGAGCGGGAGGTCGGCCAATGAGCAGTTCTTC TRBV11-3 once TRBJ2-1 TRBD2
CASSRTGGDQPQHF TGTGCCAGTAGTAGGACAGGGGGCGATCAGCCCCAGCATTTT TRBV19 - TRBJ1-5 TRBD1
CATSRAGSSYEQYF TGTGCCACCTCTCGCGCGGGAAGCTCCTACGAGCAGTACTTC TRBV15 - TRBJ2-7 -
CASSPAGQPYNEQFF TGCGCCAGCAGCCCGGCGGGACAGCCCTACAATGAGCAGTTCTTC TRBV4-3 - TRBJ2-1 -
CATSDTGGANYGYTF TGTGCCACCAGTGATACCGGAGGGGCCAACTATGGCTACACCTTC TRBV24-1 - TRBJ1-2 -
CASSSLAAWDEQFF TGTGCCAGCAGTTCGCTAGCGGCCTGGGATGAGCAGTTCTTC TRBV27 - TRBJ2-1 TRBD2
CASTPGGIQDYEQYF TGTGCCAGCACCCCAGGGGGTATCCAGGACTACGAGCAGTACTTC TRBV6-2/TRBV6-3 - TRBJ2-7 TRBD1
CASSQGRITGPNTGELFF TGCGCCAGCAGCCAAGGTCGGATTACGGGGCCCAACACCGGGGAGCTGTTTTTT TRBV4-3 - TRBJ2-2 -
CASSLGQGVREAFF TGTGCCAGCAGTTTGGGACAGGGGGTTAGGGAAGCTTTCTTT TRBV27 - TRBJ1-1 TRBD1
CASSTGTGLDQPQHF TGTGCCAGCTCAACCGGGACAGGGCTCGATCAGCCCCAGCATTTT TRBV18 - TRBJ1-5 TRBD1
CASTPWVLSAQQFF TGTGCCAGCACTCCCTGGGTCCTTTCGGCGCAGCAGTTCTTC TRBV28 - TRBJ2-1 -
CASSGFDRYMNTEAFF TGTGCCAGCAGCGGGTTTGACAGGTACATGAACACTGAAGCTTTCTTT TRBV7-3 - TRBJ1-1 -
CASSKQGGTGVAYEQYF TGTGCCAGCAGCAAACAAGGGGGGACAGGGGTAGCCTACGAGCAGTACTTC TRBV21-1 - TRBJ2-7 -
CASSPQREILSYNEQFF TGTGCCAGCTCACCTCAGCGGGAGATCCTCTCCTACAATGAGCAGTTCTTC TRBV18 - TRBJ2-1 TRBD2
CASSPGQGEGGSNQPQHF TGTGCCAGTAGTCCGGGACAGGGGGAGGGTGGTAGCAATCAGCCCCAGCATTTT TRBV19 once TRBJ1-5 TRBD1
CASSLERQGREKLFF TGTGCCAGCAGCTTAGAACGACAGGGCCGAGAAAAACTGTTTTTT TRBV7-2 - TRBJ1-4 TRBD1
CASSLIWSGMGYTF TGTGCCAGCAGCTTAATCTGGTCCGGAATGGGCTACACCTTC TRBV7-2 - TRBJ1-2 -
CASSQPPGEEITDTQYF TGTGCCAGCAGCCAACCCCCGGGGGAGGAAATCACAGATACGCAGTATTTT TRBV9 - TRBJ2-3 -
CASSFGRASTEAFF TGTGCCAGCAGTTTCGGCAGAGCCTCCACTGAAGCTTTCTTT TRBV28 - TRBJ1-1 -
CATSRDRGAGNTIYF TGTGCCACCAGCAGAGATCGGGGGGCCGGAAACACCATATATTTT TRBV15 - TRBJ1-3 -
CASSSLDQPQHF TGTGCCAGCAGTTCCCTTGATCAGCCCCAGCATTTT TRBV6-5 - TRBJ1-5 -
CASSLGVAGELFF TGTGCCAGCAGCTTAGGGGTGGCCGGGGAGCTGTTTTTT TRBV7-7 - TRBJ2-2 -
CASSEGEKLFF TGTGCCAGCAGTGAAGGGGAAAAACTGTTTTTT TRBV25-1 - TRBJ1-4 -
CASSPPGQPTYEQYF TGTGCCAGCTCACCTCCGGGACAGCCGACCTACGAGCAGTACTTC TRBV18 - TRBJ2-7 TRBD1
CASWGRRGEQYF TGTGCCAGCTGGGGCCGCCGGGGGGAGCAGTACTTC TRBV28 - TRBJ2-7 -
CATYRGNTIYF TGTGCCACTTACAGGGGGAACACCATATATTTT TRBV2 - TRBJ1-3 TRBD1
CASSLSTGPYEQYF TGTGCCAGCAGCTTGTCAACAGGGCCCTACGAGCAGTACTTC TRBV28 - TRBJ2-7 -
CASSVQGTGNTIYF TGTGCCAGCAGCGTACAGGGAACGGGAAACACCATATATTTT TRBV9 - TRBJ1-3 -
CASPRVLNTEAFF TGTGCCTCCCCCCGGGTTTTGAACACTGAAGCTTTCTTT TRBV2 - TRBJ1-1 -
CASSESVHEQYF TGTGCCAGCAGTGAATCGGTCCACGAGCAGTACTTC TRBV25-1 - TRBJ2-7 -
CATSRDWFGGRAYEQYF TGTGCCACCAGCAGAGATTGGTTCGGCGGCCGGGCCTACGAGCAGTACTTC TRBV15 - TRBJ2-7 -
CASSYGLGTFF TGTGCCAGCAGTTACGGTTTAGGGACTTTCTTT TRBV6-5 - TRBJ1-1 -
CASSPGQGYNYGYTF TGTGCCAGCTCACCGGGACAGGGCTATAACTATGGCTACACCTTC TRBV18 - TRBJ1-2 TRBD1
CASTPLEGGPTDTQYF TGTGCCAGCACCCCTCTGGAGGGAGGGCCGACAGATACGCAGTATTTT TRBV28 - TRBJ2-3 TRBD2
CAISESTQPQHF TGTGCCATCAGTGAGTCCACGCAGCCCCAGCATTTT TRBV10-3 - TRBJ1-5 -
CASSEALAGAGEKLFF TGTGCCAGCAGTGAAGCGCTTGCGGGGGCTGGGGAAAAACTGTTTTTT TRBV2 - TRBJ1-4 -
CASSTGWRNTEAFF TGTGCCAGCAGCACAGGGTGGCGGAACACTGAAGCTTTCTTT TRBV9 - TRBJ1-1 -
CASSRRQGGGETQYF TGTGCCAGCAGTAGGCGACAGGGGGGGGGAGAGACCCAGTACTTC TRBV28 - TRBJ2-5 TRBD1